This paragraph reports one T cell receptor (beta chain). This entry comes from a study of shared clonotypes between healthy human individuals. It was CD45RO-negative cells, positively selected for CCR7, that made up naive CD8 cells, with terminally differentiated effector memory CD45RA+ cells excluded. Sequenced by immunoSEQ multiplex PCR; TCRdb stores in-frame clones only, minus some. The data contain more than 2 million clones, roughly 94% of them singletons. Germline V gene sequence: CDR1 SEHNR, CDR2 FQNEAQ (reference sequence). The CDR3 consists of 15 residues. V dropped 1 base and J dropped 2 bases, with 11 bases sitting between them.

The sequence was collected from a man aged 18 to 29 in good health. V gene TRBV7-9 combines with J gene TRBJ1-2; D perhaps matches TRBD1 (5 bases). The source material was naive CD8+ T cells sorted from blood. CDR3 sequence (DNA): TGTGCCAGCAGCTTAGAGCCCGGGGCAAACTATGGCTACACCTTC. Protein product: CASSLEPGANYGYTF.